The rows below give T cell receptor beta chains drawn from one sample of a study of human T cells and chemical hapten exposure. Using its own MiXCR run on the RACE reads, TCRdb lists one record per CDR3 protein. The sample shows around 120,000 distinct CDR3 sequences, approximately 15% of them seen only once. Sample: whole blood, taken in connection with sensitization to the hapten diphenylcyclopropenone (DPC). Receptors originate from a man aged 18 to 29 with alopecia areata. Some clones in this sample may be carry-over from other donors' samples. Each CDR3 is given with its conserved first and last residue. The order of the fields is V gene, J gene, D gene, clone size, CDR3 protein, CDR3 DNA. A D gene is named only where the DNA matches it firmly. Clone sizes are given selectively: once, few, many, or a class where the clone is expanded.

V gene: TRBV7-8
J gene: TRBJ2-7
D gene: .
clone size: .
CDR3 protein: CASSWMLREKYEQYF
CDR3 DNA: TGTGCCAGCAGCTGGATGTTAAGAGAGAAGTACGAGCAGTACTTC

V gene: TRBV6-6
J gene: TRBJ2-5
D gene: .
clone size: few
CDR3 protein: CASSSVRDKGETQYF
CDR3 DNA: TGTGCCAGCAGCTCAGTAAGGGACAAGGGGGAGACCCAGTACTTC

V gene: TRBV2
J gene: TRBJ1-4
D gene: TRBD1
clone size: few
CDR3 protein: CASSETGARLNEKLFF
CDR3 DNA: TGTGCCAGCAGTGAGACAGGGGCCCGTCTTAATGAAAAACTGTTTTTT

V gene: TRBV3-1
J gene: TRBJ1-6
D gene: .
clone size: .
CDR3 protein: CASSSTHDSYNSPLHF
CDR3 DNA: TGTGCCAGCAGTTCGACGCACGACTCCTATAATTCACCCCTCCACTTT

V gene: TRBV20-1
J gene: TRBJ2-6
D gene: .
clone size: .
CDR3 protein: CSASIWANVLTF
CDR3 DNA: TGCAGTGCTTCCATCTGGGCCAACGTCCTGACTTTC

V gene: TRBV6-4
J gene: TRBJ1-1
D gene: TRBD1
clone size: .
CDR3 protein: CASSARQGATEAFF
CDR3 DNA: TGTGCCAGCAGTGCCCGACAGGGAGCCACTGAAGCTTTCTTT

V gene: TRBV2
J gene: TRBJ1-5
D gene: .
clone size: .
CDR3 protein: CASSANQPQHF
CDR3 DNA: TGTGCCAGCAGCGCAAATCAGCCCCAGCATTTT

V gene: TRBV11-2
J gene: TRBJ2-2
D gene: .
clone size: .
CDR3 protein: CASSYSTNTGELFF
CDR3 DNA: TGTGCCAGCAGCTACAGTACTAACACCGGGGAGCTGTTTTTT

V gene: TRBV5-1
J gene: TRBJ1-1
D gene: .
clone size: few
CDR3 protein: CASSSLAERGTEAFF
CDR3 DNA: TGCGCCAGCAGCTCGCTCGCGGAGAGGGGCACTGAAGCTTTCTTT

V gene: TRBV6-5
J gene: TRBJ1-2
D gene: .
clone size: few
CDR3 protein: CASRRHPAGPNYGYTF
CDR3 DNA: TGTGCCAGCAGGAGGCACCCGGCTGGGCCTAACTATGGCTACACCTTC

V gene: TRBV7-6
J gene: TRBJ1-2
D gene: .
clone size: .
CDR3 protein: CASSPGAGVNHGYTF
CDR3 DNA: TGTGCCAGCAGCCCCGGTGCGGGGGTAAATCATGGCTACACCTTC

V gene: TRBV4-2
J gene: TRBJ1-1
D gene: TRBD1
clone size: .
CDR3 protein: CASSPRTGESTEAFF
CDR3 DNA: TGTGCCAGCAGCCCGAGGACAGGGGAAAGCACTGAAGCTTTCTTT

V gene: TRBV5-1
J gene: TRBJ2-6
D gene: .
clone size: few
CDR3 protein: CASSLETSGANVLTF
CDR3 DNA: TGCGCCAGCAGCTTGGAAACTTCTGGGGCCAACGTCCTGACTTTC